This T cell receptor (beta chain) is from a study of OX40 agonist ivuxolimab in advanced cancers. Study background: Patients were dosed with the agonistic anti-OX40 (CD134) antibody ivuxolimab. Dose-escalation subjects each had hepatocellular carcinoma, melanoma, renal cell or head and neck cancer. People who had prior anti-PD-1, anti-PD-L1 or anti-CTLA-4 therapy could take part, and around 40% had some. Study-wide findings and caveats: It was also the case that some nonresponders had low normalized T-cell clonal expansion.

Generated by immunoSEQ multiplex PCR, the TCRdb table keeps only in-frame clones and is missing some. The sample holds some 17,000 clones, approximately 80% seen once. On this clone: As yet, its antigen is unknown.

V was clipped by 0 bases and J by 2 bases, with 11 bases between them. Germline V CDR1 and CDR2: KGHSH, LQKENI. This CDR3 has 16 residues. Sequences were derived from CD4+ or CD8+ T cells sorted from blood, sampled in a trial of the OX40 agonist ivuxolimab. V usage is TRBV18 and J usage is TRBJ2-4; D not certain. This receptor was obtained from an adult with an advanced solid tumor such as melanoma, head and neck, liver or kidney cancer. Here the CDR3 DNA reads TGTGCCAGCTCACCACCGATGAAAGGGACCAAAAACATTCAGTACTTC. Translation gives CASSPPMKGTKNIQYF.